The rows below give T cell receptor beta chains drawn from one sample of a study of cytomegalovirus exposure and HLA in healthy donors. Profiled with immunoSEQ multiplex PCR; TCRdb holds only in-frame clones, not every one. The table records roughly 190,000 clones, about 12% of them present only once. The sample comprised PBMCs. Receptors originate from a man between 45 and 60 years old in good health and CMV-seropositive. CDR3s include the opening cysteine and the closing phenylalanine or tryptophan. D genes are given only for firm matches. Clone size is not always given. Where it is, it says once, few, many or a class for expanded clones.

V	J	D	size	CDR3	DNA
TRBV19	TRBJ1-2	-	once	CASSYGDYGYTF	TGTGCCAGTAGTTACGGGGACTATGGCTACACCTTC
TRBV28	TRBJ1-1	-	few	CASSPPGGWSEAFF	TGTGCCAGCAGTCCCCCCGGGGGGTGGAGTGAAGCTTTCTTT
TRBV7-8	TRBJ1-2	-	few	CASSAQRSDTPNYGYTF	TGTGCCAGCAGCGCCCAGAGGTCGGACACCCCTAACTATGGCTACACCTTC
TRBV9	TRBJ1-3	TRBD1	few	CASSLGGRDTIYF	TGTGCCAGCAGCTTAGGGGGCCGAGACACCATATATTTT
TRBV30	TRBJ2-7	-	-	CASQGAGTSSYEQYF	TGTGCCTCCCAGGGTGCGGGGACGAGCTCCTACGAGCAGTACTTC
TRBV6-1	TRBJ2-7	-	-	CASSQAESYEQYF	TGTGCCAGCTCACAGGCTGAATCCTACGAGCAGTACTTC
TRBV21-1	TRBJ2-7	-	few	CPKGHEQYF	TGCCCGAAGGGGCACGAGCAGTACTTC
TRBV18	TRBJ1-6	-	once	CASSPRSETLHF	TGTGCCAGCTCACCACGAAGCGAAACCCTCCACTTT
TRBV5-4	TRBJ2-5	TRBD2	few	CASSPGVGSGGGETQYF	TGTGCCAGCAGCCCCGGTGTCGGTAGCGGGGGAGGGGAGACCCAGTACTTC
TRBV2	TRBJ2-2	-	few	CASSVKKNTGELFF	TGTGCCAGCAGTGTTAAAAAGAACACCGGGGAGCTGTTTTTT
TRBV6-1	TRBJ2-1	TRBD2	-	CASSTLAYNEQFF	TGTGCCAGCAGTACACTAGCGTACAATGAGCAGTTCTTC
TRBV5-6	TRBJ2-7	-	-	CASSFTGTYEQYF	TGTGCCAGCAGCTTTACAGGTACCTACGAGCAGTACTTC
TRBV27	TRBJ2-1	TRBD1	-	CASRYSARGQSEQFF	TGTGCCAGCAGATACTCGGCCAGGGGGCAGAGTGAGCAGTTCTTC
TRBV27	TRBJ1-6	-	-	CASSLSGGRSSPLHF	TGTGCCAGCAGTTTATCGGGGGGACGGAGTTCACCCCTCCACTTT
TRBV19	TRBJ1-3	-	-	CASRVRGERNTIYF	TGTGCCAGTCGGGTACGGGGAGAACGAAACACCATATATTTT
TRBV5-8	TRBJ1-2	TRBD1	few	CASSFGTGDLGYGYTF	TGTGCCAGCAGCTTCGGGACAGGAGACCTCGGCTATGGCTACACCTTC
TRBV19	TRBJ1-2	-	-	CASIPQAGTSPSNKYGYTF	TGTGCCAGTATCCCTCAGGCAGGGACTTCTCCCTCGAACAAGTATGGCTACACCTTC
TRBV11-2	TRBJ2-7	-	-	CASSLVRTPYEQYF	TGTGCCAGCAGCTTAGTCAGGACTCCCTACGAGCAGTACTTC
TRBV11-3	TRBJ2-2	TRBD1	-	CASSSRGLPGELFF	TGTGCCAGCAGCTCCAGGGGGCTACCCGGGGAGCTGTTTTTT
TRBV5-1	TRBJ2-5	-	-	CASSLVGAGQETQYF	TGCGCCAGCAGCTTGGTTGGGGCAGGACAAGAGACCCAGTACTTC
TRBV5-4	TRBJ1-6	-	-	CASSFQGGDSPLHF	TGTGCCAGCAGCTTTCAGGGAGGAGATTCACCCCTCCACTTT
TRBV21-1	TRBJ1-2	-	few	CASGHGAGDGYTF	TGTGCCAGCGGCCACGGGGCGGGGGATGGCTACACCTTC
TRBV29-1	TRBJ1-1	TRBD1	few	CSVVDRAGTEAFF	TGCAGCGTAGTTGACAGGGCTGGCACTGAAGCTTTCTTT
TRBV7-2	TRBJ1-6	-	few	CASSADSRGSPLHF	TGTGCCAGCAGCGCGGACTCACGGGGTTCACCCCTCCACTTT
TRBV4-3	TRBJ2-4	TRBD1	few	CASSTLKGAGNIQYF	TGCGCCAGCAGCACCCTTAAGGGGGCGGGAAACATTCAGTACTTC
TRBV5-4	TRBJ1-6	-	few	CASSLKTDNSPLHF	TGTGCCAGCAGCTTGAAAACAGACAATTCACCCCTCCACTTT
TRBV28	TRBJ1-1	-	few	CASIPPRGRGTEAFF	TGTGCCAGCATCCCTCCGCGGGGGAGAGGAACTGAAGCTTTCTTT
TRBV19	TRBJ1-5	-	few	CASSPTGFNQPQHF	TGTGCCAGTAGCCCAACAGGGTTCAATCAGCCCCAGCATTTT
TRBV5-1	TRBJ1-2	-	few	CASSLEPSGGYTF	TGCGCCAGCAGCTTGGAACCGAGCGGTGGCTACACCTTC
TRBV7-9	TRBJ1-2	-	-	CASSRGQSANYGYTF	TGTGCCAGCAGCCGTGGACAGTCTGCCAACTATGGCTACACCTTC
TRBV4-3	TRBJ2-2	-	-	CASSPRYTGELFF	TGCGCCAGCAGCCCGAGATACACCGGGGAGCTGTTTTTT
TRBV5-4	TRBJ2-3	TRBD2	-	CASRWGLAGGPSDTQYF	TGTGCCAGCAGATGGGGGCTAGCGGGGGGGCCCTCAGATACGCAGTATTTT
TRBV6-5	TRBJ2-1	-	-	CASSYGLGGEQFF	TGTGCCAGCAGTTACGGGCTGGGAGGTGAGCAGTTCTTC
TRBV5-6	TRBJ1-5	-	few	CASSFSPQPQHF	TGTGCCAGCAGCTTTAGTCCTCAGCCCCAGCATTTT
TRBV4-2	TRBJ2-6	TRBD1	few	CASSHLSRTGSSGANVLTF	TGTGCCAGCAGCCACCTTTCGAGGACAGGGAGCTCTGGGGCCAACGTCCTGACTTTC
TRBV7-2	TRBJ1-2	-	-	CASSLAGGSGYTF	TGTGCCAGCAGCTTAGCCGGAGGGTCCGGCTACACCTTC
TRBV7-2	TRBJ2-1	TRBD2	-	CASSLAPYPGLGWHNSYNEQFF	TGTGCCAGCAGCTTAGCCCCCTACCCGGGACTAGGATGGCACAACTCCTACAATGAGCAGTTCTTC
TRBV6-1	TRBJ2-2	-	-	CASSEIRGTFHTGELFF	TGTGCCAGCAGTGAAATTAGAGGGACATTCCACACCGGGGAGCTGTTTTTT
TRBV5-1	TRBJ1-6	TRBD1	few	CASSIGTDTAGNSPLHF	TGCGCCAGCAGCATAGGGACAGACACCGCCGGGAATTCACCCCTCCACTTT
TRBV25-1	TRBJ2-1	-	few	CASRRGRSSYNEQFF	TGTGCCAGCAGGAGAGGAAGGAGCTCCTACAATGAGCAGTTCTTC
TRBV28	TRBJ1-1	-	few	CASSFETGTLNTEAFF	TGTGCCAGCAGTTTTGAAACCGGGACATTGAACACTGAAGCTTTCTTT
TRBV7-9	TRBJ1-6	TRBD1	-	CASSLTGGGSPLHF	TGTGCCAGCAGCTTGACAGGGGGCGGTTCACCCCTCCACTTT